The 3 T cell receptor beta chains below come from one sample, sequenced in a study of shared clonotypes between healthy human individuals. Only in-frame clones appear in the TCRdb table, and some are missing; sequencing was by immunoSEQ multiplex PCR. The sample includes about 1 million clones, roughly 75% seen only once; the top ten take roughly 1.5%. Sequencing was done on a sample of memory CD4+ T cells sorted from blood. As for subset: CD45RA-negative fraction. Receptors were obtained from a man younger than 30 in good health.

This sequence joins TRBV5-6 and TRBJ2-2; TRBD1 matches at 8 bases. Germline assignment: CDR1 SGHDT and CDR2 YYEEEE. This CDR3 is built from 13 residues. The V gene end was trimmed by 10 bases and the J gene end by 6 bases; junction bases not matched to a gene: 8. The CDR3 coding sequence is TGTGCCTGCCAGCGGACAGGGTCCGGGGAGCTGTTTTTT. Translated: CACQRTGSGELFF. Full variable domain (missing parts from reference TRBV5-6 and TRBJ2-2): DAGVTQSPTHLIKTRGQQVTLRCSPKSGHDTVSWYQQALGQGPQFIFQYYEEEERQRGNFPDRFSGHQFPNYSSELNVNALLLGDSALYLCACQRTGSGELFFGEGSRLTVL.

J is TRBJ2-5 and V is TRBV9; TRBD2 matches at 15 bases. The ends lost 0 bases at V and 5 bases at J; junction bases unmatched: 11. Germline CDR1 and CDR2: SGDLS and YYNGEE. This CDR3 region has 19 residues. CDR3 in DNA: TGTGCCAGCAGCGTAGGGACGAGTGGGACTAGCGGGGGGTTGGAGACCCAGTACTTC. This codes for CASSVGTSGTSGGLETQYF.

About this clone: The same CDR3 also results from other DNA sequences found in this sample. The chain combines TRBV6-1 with TRBJ2-7; D not resolved. The CDR3 extends over 11 amino acids. Germline CDR1 reads MNHNS; CDR2 reads SASEGT. V shed 2 bases and J shed 3 bases, with 2 bases lying between them. The CDR3 DNA reads as TGTGCCAGCAGTGAATACTACGAGCAGTACTTC. Protein product: CASSEYYEQYF.